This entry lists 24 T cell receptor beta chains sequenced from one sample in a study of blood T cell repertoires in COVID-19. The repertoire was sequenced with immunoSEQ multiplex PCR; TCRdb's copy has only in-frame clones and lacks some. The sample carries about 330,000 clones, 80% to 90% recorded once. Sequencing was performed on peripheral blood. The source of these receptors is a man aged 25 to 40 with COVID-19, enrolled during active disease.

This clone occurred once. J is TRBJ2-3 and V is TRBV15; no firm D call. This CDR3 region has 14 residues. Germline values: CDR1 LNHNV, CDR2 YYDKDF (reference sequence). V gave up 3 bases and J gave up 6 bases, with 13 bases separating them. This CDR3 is CATSRSRVRDTQYF. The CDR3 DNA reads TGTGCCACCAGCAGGTCCCGGGTTCGGGATACGCAGTATTTT.

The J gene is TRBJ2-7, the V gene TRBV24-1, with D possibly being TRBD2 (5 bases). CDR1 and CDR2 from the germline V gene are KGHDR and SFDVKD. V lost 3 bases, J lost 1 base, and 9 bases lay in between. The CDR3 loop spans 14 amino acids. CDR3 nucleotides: TGTGCCACCAGTGATACGGGAACGTCCTACGAGCAGTACTTC. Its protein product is CATSDTGTSYEQYF.

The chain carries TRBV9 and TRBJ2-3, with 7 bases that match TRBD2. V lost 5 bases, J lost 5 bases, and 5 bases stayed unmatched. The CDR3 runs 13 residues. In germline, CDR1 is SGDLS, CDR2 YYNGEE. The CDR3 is CASSRGGEDTQYF. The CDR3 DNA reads TGTGCCAGCAGTCGCGGGGGAGAAGATACGCAGTATTTT. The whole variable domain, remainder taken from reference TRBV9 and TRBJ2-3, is DSGVTQTPKHLITATGQRVTLRCSPRSGDLSVYWYQQSLDQGLQFLIQYYNGEERAKGNILERFSAQQFPDLHSELNLSSLELGDSALYFCASSRGGEDTQYFGPGTRLTVL.

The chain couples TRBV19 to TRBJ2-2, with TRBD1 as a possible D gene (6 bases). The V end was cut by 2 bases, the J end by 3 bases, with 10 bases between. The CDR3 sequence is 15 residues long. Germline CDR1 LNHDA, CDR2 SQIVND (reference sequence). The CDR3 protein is CASSISAGDTGELFF. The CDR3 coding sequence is TGTGCCAGTAGTATATCAGCAGGGGACACCGGGGAGCTGTTTTTT. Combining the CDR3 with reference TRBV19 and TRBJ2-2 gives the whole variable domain DGGITQSPKYLFRKEGQNVTLSCEQNLNHDAMYWYRQDPGQGLRLIYYSQIVNDFQKGDIAEGYSVSREKKESFPLTVTSAQKNPTAFYLCASSISAGDTGELFFGEGSRLTVL.

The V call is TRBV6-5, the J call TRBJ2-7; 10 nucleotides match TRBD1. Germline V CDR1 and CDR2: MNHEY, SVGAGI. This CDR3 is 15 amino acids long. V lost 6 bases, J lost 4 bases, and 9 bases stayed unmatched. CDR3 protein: CASRQDRGNWYEQYF. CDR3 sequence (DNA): TGTGCCAGCAGGCAGGACAGGGGGAATTGGTACGAGCAGTACTTC.

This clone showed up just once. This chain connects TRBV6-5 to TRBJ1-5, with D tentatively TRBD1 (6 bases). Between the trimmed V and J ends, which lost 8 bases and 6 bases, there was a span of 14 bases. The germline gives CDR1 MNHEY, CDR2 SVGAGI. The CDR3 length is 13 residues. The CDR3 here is CASGLGAGQPQHF. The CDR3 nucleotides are TGTGCCAGCGGTCTGGGGGCAGGTCAGCCCCAGCATTTT.

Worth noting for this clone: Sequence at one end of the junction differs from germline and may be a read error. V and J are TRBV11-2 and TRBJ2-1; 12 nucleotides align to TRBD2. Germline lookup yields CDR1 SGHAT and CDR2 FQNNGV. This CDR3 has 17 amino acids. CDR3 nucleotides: TGTGCCAGCAGCTTAGTACTAGCGGGAGGACCCTATAATGAGCAGTTCTTC. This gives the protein CASSLVLAGGPYNEQFF.

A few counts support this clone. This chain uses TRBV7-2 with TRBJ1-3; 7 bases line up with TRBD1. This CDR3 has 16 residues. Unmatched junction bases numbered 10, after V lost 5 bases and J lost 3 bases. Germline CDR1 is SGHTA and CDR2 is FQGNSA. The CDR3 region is CASSVQGNVIGNTIYF. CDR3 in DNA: TGTGCCAGCAGCGTACAGGGGAATGTAATTGGAAACACCATATATTTT.

The CDR3 protein is CASSTGTGTYGYTF. In DNA, the CDR3 is TGTGCCAGCAGCACGGGGACAGGGACCTATGGCTACACCTTC. This chain links TRBV28 with TRBJ1-2, with 9 bases aligning to TRBD1. The trim removed 6 bases at V and 4 bases at J, leaving 6 bases unmatched. This CDR3 contains 14 residues. Germline-derived CDR1 and CDR2 are MDHEN and SYDVKM.

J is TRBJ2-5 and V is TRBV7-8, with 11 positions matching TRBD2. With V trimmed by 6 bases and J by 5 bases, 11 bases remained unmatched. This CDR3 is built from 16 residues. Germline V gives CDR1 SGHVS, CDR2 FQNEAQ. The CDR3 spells CASSLPGLAESETQYF. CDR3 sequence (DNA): TGTGCCAGCAGTCTCCCGGGACTAGCGGAATCGGAGACCCAGTACTTC.

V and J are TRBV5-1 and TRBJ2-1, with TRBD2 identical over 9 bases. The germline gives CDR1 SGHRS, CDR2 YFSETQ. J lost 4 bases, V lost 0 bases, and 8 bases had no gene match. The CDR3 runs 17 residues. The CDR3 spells CASSLESSGVPYNEQFF. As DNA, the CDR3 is TGCGCCAGCAGCTTGGAATCTAGCGGGGTACCTTACAATGAGCAGTTCTTC.

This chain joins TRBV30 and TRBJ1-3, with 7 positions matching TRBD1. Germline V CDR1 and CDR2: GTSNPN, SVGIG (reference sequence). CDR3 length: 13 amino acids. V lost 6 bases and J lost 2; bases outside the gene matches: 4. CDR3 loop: CACRGVAGNTIYF. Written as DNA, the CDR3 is TGTGCCTGCAGGGGGGTGGCTGGAAACACCATATATTTT.

CDR3 nucleotides: TGTGCCAGCAGCATCCAGACAGGGACTTCACCCCTCCACTTT. This gives the protein CASSIQTGTSPLHF. The V call is TRBV7-2, the J call TRBJ1-6; 7 bases line up with TRBD1. The CDR3 has 14 amino acids. V shed 5 bases and J 9 bases; nucleotides not matched to a gene: 7. In germline, CDR1 is SGHTA, CDR2 FQGNSA.

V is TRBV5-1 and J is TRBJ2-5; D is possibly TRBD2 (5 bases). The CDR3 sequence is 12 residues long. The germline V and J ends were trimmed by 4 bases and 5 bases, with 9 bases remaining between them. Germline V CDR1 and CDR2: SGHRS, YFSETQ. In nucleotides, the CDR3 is TGCGCCAGCAGCCCGCCGGGGGAGACCCAGTACTTC. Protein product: CASSPPGETQYF.

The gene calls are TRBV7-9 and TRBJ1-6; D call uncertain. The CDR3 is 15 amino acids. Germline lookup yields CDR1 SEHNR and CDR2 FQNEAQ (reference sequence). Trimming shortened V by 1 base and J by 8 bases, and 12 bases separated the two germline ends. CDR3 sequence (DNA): TGTGCCAGCAGCTTAGGTAGGATCGGGGATTCACCCCTCCACTTT. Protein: CASSLGRIGDSPLHF.

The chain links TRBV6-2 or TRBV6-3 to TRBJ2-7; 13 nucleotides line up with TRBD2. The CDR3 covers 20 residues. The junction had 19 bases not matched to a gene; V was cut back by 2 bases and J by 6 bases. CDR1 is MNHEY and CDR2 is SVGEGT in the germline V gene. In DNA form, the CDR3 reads TGTGCCAGCAGTTACCCAAGGACTAGCGGGAGACCCCGAGGGGCCCTCGAGCAGTACTTC. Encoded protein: CASSYPRTSGRPRGALEQYF.

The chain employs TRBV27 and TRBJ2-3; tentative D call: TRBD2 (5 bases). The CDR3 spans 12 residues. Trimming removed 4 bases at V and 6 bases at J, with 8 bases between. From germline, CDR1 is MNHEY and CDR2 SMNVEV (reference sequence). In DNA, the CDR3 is TGTGCCAGCAGTTCCTGGAGGGATACGCAGTATTTT. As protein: CASSSWRDTQYF.

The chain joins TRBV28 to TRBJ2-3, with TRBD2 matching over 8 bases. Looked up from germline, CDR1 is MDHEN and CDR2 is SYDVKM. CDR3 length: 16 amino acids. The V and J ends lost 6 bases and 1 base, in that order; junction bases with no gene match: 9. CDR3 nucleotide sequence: TGTGCCAGCAGCGGGAGGGAGGGCAAGGGCACAGATACGCAGTATTTT. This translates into CASSGREGKGTDTQYF. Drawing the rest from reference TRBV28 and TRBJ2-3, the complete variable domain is DVKVTQSSRYLVKRTGEKVFLECVQDMDHENMFWYRQDPGLGLRLIYFSYDVKMKEKGDIPEGYSVSREKKERFSLILESASTNQTSMYLCASSGREGKGTDTQYFGPGTRLTVL.

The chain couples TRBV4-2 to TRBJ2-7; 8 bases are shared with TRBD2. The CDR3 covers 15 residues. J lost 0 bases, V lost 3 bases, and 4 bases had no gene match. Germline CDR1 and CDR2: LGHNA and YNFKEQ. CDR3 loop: CASSHPGGDSYEQYF. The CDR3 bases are TGTGCCAGCAGCCACCCCGGGGGGGACTCCTACGAGCAGTACTTC.

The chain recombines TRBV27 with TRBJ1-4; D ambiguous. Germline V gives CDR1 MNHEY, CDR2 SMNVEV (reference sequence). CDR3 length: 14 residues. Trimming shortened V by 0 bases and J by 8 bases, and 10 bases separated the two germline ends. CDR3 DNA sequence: TGTGCCAGCAGTTTATCTCGAGAAATAGAAAAACTGTTTTTT. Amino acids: CASSLSREIEKLFF.

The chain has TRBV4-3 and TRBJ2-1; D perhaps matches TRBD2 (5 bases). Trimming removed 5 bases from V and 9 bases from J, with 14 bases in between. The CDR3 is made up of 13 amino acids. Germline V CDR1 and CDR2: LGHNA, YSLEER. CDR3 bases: TGCGCCAGCAGCTCCCTGGACTGGAGTGAGCAGTTCTTC. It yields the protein CASSSLDWSEQFF.

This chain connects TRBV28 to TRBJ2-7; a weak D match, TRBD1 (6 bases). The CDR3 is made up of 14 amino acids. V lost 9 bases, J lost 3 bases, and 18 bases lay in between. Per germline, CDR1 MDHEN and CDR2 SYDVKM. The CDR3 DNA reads TGTGCCAGTCAGCTTCCCGACAGGCTCTACGAGCAGTACTTC. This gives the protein CASQLPDRLYEQYF.

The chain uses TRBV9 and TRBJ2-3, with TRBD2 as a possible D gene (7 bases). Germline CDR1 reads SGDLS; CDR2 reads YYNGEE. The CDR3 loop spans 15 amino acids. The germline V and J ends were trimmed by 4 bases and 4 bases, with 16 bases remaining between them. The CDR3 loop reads CASSLQWGGPDTQYF. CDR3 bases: TGTGCCAGCAGCCTCCAGTGGGGGGGGCCAGATACGCAGTATTTT.

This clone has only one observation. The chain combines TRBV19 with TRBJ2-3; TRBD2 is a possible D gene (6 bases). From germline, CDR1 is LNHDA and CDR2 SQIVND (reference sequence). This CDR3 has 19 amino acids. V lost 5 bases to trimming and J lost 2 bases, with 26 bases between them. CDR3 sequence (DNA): TGTGCCAGTAGTTCTTGGCTAGCGCAAGCTGCTTACGACACAGATACGCAGTATTTT. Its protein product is CASSSWLAQAAYDTDTQYF.